The 32 T cell receptor beta chains reported below all come from one sample, sequenced in a study of identifying expanded T cells in peripheral blood (dated by TCRdb to between 2018 and 2021). The receptor library was made with the immunoSEQ multiplex PCR assay. TCRdb re-hosts the immuneACCESS table, in-frame sequences only. Its copies lack some clones; in the studies checked, an unresolved V gene accounts for under half of them, and the cause for the rest is not known. The sample table shows 84,000 or so clones, and approximately 89% are seen once. The top ten constitute roughly 2.8% of the sample. Sequencing was performed on blood. The receptors come from a person aged 18 to 69 in good health.

The CDR3 nucleotides read TGTGCCAGCAGTGATGTCAGAGATGGCTACACCTTC. Translating gives CASSDVRDGYTF. The chain carries TRBV25-1 and TRBJ1-2, with D uncertain. The CDR3 length is 12 residues. The germline V gene encodes CDR1 MGHDK and CDR2 SYGVNS. V dropped 3 bases and J dropped 6 bases, with 8 bases sitting between them.

The V and J genes are TRBV19 and TRBJ2-3, with 8 bases fitting TRBD2. Germline V gives CDR1 LNHDA, CDR2 SQIVND (reference sequence). The CDR3 length is 14 residues. After removal of 4 bases from V and 2 bases from J, the junction contained 2 bases not matched to a gene. Here the CDR3 DNA reads TGTGCCAGTAGTAGTAGCGGGAACACAGATACGCAGTATTTT. This sequence encodes CASSSSGNTDTQYF.

The chain joins TRBV28 to TRBJ2-2, with TRBD2 matching 11 bases. The CDR3 is 15 amino acids. CDR1 and CDR2 (germline): MDHEN, SYDVKM. Germline trimming cut 7 bases from V and 1 base from J; bases unmatched to any gene: 2. CDR3 protein: CASITSGGNTGELFF. For the CDR3, the DNA is TGTGCCAGCATTACTAGCGGGGGGAACACCGGGGAGCTGTTTTTT.

This chain connects TRBV29-1 to TRBJ2-5; a weak D match, TRBD2 (7 bases). This CDR3 spans 14 amino acids. V was shortened by 6 bases and J by 5 bases, with 19 bases between the two germline ends. Per the germline V gene, CDR1 is SQVTM and CDR2 is ANQGSEA. The CDR3 spells CSVLISGGPETQYF. CDR3 sequence (DNA): TGCAGCGTCCTAATATCCGGGGGGCCGGAGACCCAGTACTTC.

This clone came up once. The chain carries TRBV6-6 and TRBJ1-6; 9 bases agree with TRBD1. V dropped 3 bases and J dropped 9; count of bases not matched to a gene: 6. CDR1 and CDR2 from the germline V gene are MNHNY and SVGAGI (reference sequence). This CDR3 comprises 15 residues. CDR3 DNA: TGTGCCAGCAGTTATCGGGACAGGGTGGGTTCACCCCTCCACTTT. Its translation is CASSYRDRVGSPLHF.

The gene calls are TRBV7-9 and TRBJ2-3; TRBD2 agrees at 10 bases. This CDR3 has 17 residues. V was pared by 5 bases and J by 3 bases, with 11 bases of the junction left unmatched. CDR1 and CDR2 (germline): SEHNR, FQNEAQ (reference sequence). CDR3 protein: CASSDRSSSGRTDTQYF. CDR3 coding DNA: TGTGCCAGCAGCGATCGCAGTTCTAGCGGGAGAACAGATACGCAGTATTTT.

The chain combines TRBV28 with TRBJ1-2; a possible D gene is TRBD1 (5 bases). V was cut by 4 bases and J by 6 bases, with 24 bases left in between. This CDR3 spans 17 amino acids. The germline V gene encodes CDR1 MDHEN and CDR2 SYDVKM. Written as DNA, the CDR3 is TGTGCCAGCAGTTCCGCTTGGTCTAGGGGAGTAGGGAATGGCTACACCTTC. Translation gives CASSSAWSRGVGNGYTF.

This clone was seen a handful of times. The chain combines TRBV27 with TRBJ1-2; 8 bases are shared with TRBD1. The CDR3 is 15 residues long. The trim removed 5 bases at V and 7 bases at J, leaving 12 bases unmatched. Germline CDR1 reads MNHEY; CDR2 reads SMNVEV (reference sequence). CDR3 in amino acids: CASSPDSGQGRGYTF. CDR3 DNA sequence: TGTGCCAGCAGTCCGGACAGTGGACAGGGTCGTGGCTACACCTTC.

This clone has a single count. The rearrangement uses TRBV10-3 and TRBJ2-7; D remains unclear. The CDR3 has 13 amino acids. Germline CDR1 is ENHRY and CDR2 is SYGVKD. The ends were cut back, 2 bases at V and 0 bases at J, with 5 bases in the middle. CDR3 loop: CAISEVSSYEQYF. The CDR3 DNA reads as TGTGCCATCAGTGAGGTCTCCTCCTACGAGCAGTACTTC.

This chain joins TRBV4-1 and TRBJ2-7; the D gene is possibly TRBD1 (6 bases). Germline CDR1 is MGHRA and CDR2 is YSYEKL. Trimming removed 4 bases from V and 3 bases from J, with 13 bases in between. The CDR3 runs 14 residues. CDR3 residues: CASSPFEGGYEQYF. CDR3 DNA sequence: TGCGCCAGCAGCCCATTCGAAGGGGGCTACGAGCAGTACTTC.

The V gene is TRBV7-8, the J gene TRBJ2-7, with no clear D. Trimming took off 1 base at V and 9 bases at J, with 10 bases between the two ends. The CDR3 is 12 residues long. CDR1 is SGHVS, CDR2 FQNEAQ, per germline. The CDR3 bases are TGTGCCAGCAGCTTAGACGGCGGAACGCAGTACTTC. It encodes CASSLDGGTQYF.

This clone was observed a single time. V and J are TRBV5-1 and TRBJ2-1, with 8 bases lining up with TRBD2. V lost 0 bases to trimming and J lost 2 bases; unmatched junction nucleotides: 7. Germline V gene data show CDR1 as SGHRS and CDR2 as YFSETQ. The CDR3 is made up of 17 amino acids. CDR3 in amino acids: CASSLGPVAGTYNEQFF. Written as DNA, the CDR3 is TGCGCCAGCAGCTTGGGTCCTGTAGCGGGGACCTACAATGAGCAGTTCTTC.

V gene TRBV27 combines with J gene TRBJ2-7; TRBD1 is a possible D gene (6 bases). Germline V CDR1 and CDR2: MNHEY, SMNVEV (reference sequence). Trimming removed 3 bases from V and 6 bases from J, with 9 bases in between. There are 12 residues in the CDR3. The CDR3, as DNA: TGTGCCAGCAGTTTCCTACAGGGCGAGCAGTACTTC. It yields the protein CASSFLQGEQYF.

The chain uses TRBV30 and TRBJ2-1, with 10 nucleotides matching TRBD1. The CDR3 consists of 14 residues. Germline CDR1 and CDR2: GTSNPN and SVGIG (reference sequence). The V and J ends lost 3 bases and 9 bases, in that order; junction bases with no gene match: 8. CDR3 sequence (DNA): TGTGCCTGGAGCCCCGTACGGACAGGGGGTGAGCAGTTCTTC. Encoded protein: CAWSPVRTGGEQFF.

J is TRBJ2-4 and V is TRBV5-4; 8 bases line up with TRBD2. Looked up from germline, CDR1 is SGHNT and CDR2 is YYREEE (reference sequence). J was trimmed by 10 bases and V by 0 bases; bases with no gene match: 9. The CDR3 is 15 residues long. CDR3 residues: CASSLERGGLGIQYF. In nucleotides, the CDR3 is TGTGCCAGCAGCTTGGAACGGGGGGGCCTGGGGATTCAGTACTTC.

The chain links TRBV29-1 to TRBJ2-3; no firm D call. The length of the CDR3 is 12 residues. Germline V gene sequence: CDR1 SQVTM, CDR2 ANQGSEA. The V and J ends lost 4 bases and 2 bases respectively, with 7 bases between them. The CDR3 DNA reads as TGCAGCGTTGTTCCCGTCACAGATACGCAGTATTTT. Protein product: CSVVPVTDTQYF.

V is TRBV7-2 and J is TRBJ1-5; D gene uncertain. The CDR3 covers 12 residues. Germline V gene lookup returns CDR1 SGHTA and CDR2 FQGNSA. Trimming removed 3 bases from V and 4 bases from J, with 4 bases in between. The CDR3 sequence: CASSFPNQPQHF. The CDR3 DNA reads TGTGCCAGCAGCTTCCCAAATCAGCCCCAGCATTTT.

This chain connects TRBV5-4 to TRBJ1-1; no reliable D call. Germline V gene data show CDR1 as SGHNT and CDR2 as YYREEE (reference sequence). The CDR3 is 14 amino acids. The V gene lost 0 bases and the J gene lost 1 base, with 7 bases spanning the gap. The CDR3 sequence is CASSLGRENTEAFF. CDR3 nucleotides: TGTGCCAGCAGCTTGGGTAGGGAGAACACTGAAGCTTTCTTT.

This rearrangement joins TRBV28 to TRBJ2-5; D ambiguous. The CDR3 covers 15 residues. Germline CDR1 MDHEN, CDR2 SYDVKM. The V gene lost 7 bases and the J gene lost 1 base, with 16 bases spanning the gap. The CDR3 loop is CASTPSSDFQETQYF. The DNA of the CDR3 is TGTGCCAGCACCCCAAGTTCCGATTTCCAAGAGACCCAGTACTTC.

This rearrangement joins TRBV10-3 to TRBJ1-4; no definite D call. This CDR3 comprises 17 residues. The ends were cut back, 3 bases at V and 0 bases at J, with 14 bases in the middle. The V gene's germline CDR1 is ENHRY and CDR2 SYGVKD. CDR3 nucleotides: TGTGCCATCAGTGAATCATCCCCTAGCGCAACTAATGAAAAACTGTTTTTT. The encoded protein is CAISESSPSATNEKLFF.

The chain employs TRBV2 and TRBJ1-2, with D unclear. CDR1 and CDR2 from the germline V gene are SNHLY and FYNNEI. Trimming removed 1 base from V and 4 bases from J, with 7 bases in between. The CDR3 is 13 amino acids. The CDR3 protein is CASSEGGIYGYTF. Here the CDR3 DNA reads TGTGCCAGCAGTGAAGGGGGTATCTATGGCTACACCTTC.

This clone was counted a single time. This chain joins TRBV28 and TRBJ1-1; a weak D match, TRBD1 (6 bases). The germline CDR1 and CDR2 sequences are MDHEN and SYDVKM. The CDR3 sequence is 14 residues long. V lost 7 bases and J 8 bases, leaving 20 bases between the germline ends. The CDR3 DNA is TGTGCCAGCACCTACCGGGGGCGGAGGAGGGAAGCTTTCTTT. It specifies CASTYRGRRREAFF. The full variable domain, with the rest looked up from reference TRBV28 and TRBJ1-1, is DVKVTQSSRYLVKRTGEKVFLECVQDMDHENMFWYRQDPGLGLRLIYFSYDVKMKEKGDIPEGYSVSREKKERFSLILESASTNQTSMYLCASTYRGRRREAFFGQGTRLTVV.

V and J are TRBV6-1 and TRBJ1-1, with D tentatively TRBD1 (5 bases). CDR1 MNHNS and CDR2 SASEGT come from the germline V gene. Trimming took 4 bases from V and 5 from J, leaving 11 bases between them. The CDR3 consists of 13 residues. As DNA, the CDR3 is TGTGCCAGCAGTGCCAGGGAGTTGACTGAAGCTTTCTTT. Amino acids: CASSARELTEAFF.

This rearrangement joins TRBV5-1 to TRBJ2-3, with a weak D call TRBD2 (5 bases). The V end lost 0 bases, the J end lost 5 bases, and 10 bases lay between the germline ends. The CDR3 runs to 14 residues. Germline loops: CDR1 SGHRS, CDR2 YFSETQ. CDR3 coding DNA: TGCGCCAGCAGCTTGGGCTCCGGGAAAGATACGCAGTATTTT. The encoded protein is CASSLGSGKDTQYF.

V and J are TRBV5-1 and TRBJ1-2; 10 bases are a match to TRBD1. Looked up from germline, CDR1 is SGHRS and CDR2 is YFSETQ. After removal of 0 bases from V and 4 bases from J, the junction contained 6 bases not matched to a gene. The CDR3 has 16 amino acids. The CDR3 DNA follows: TGCGCCAGCAGCTTGGAGGGACAGGGGTTGATCTATGGCTACACCTTC. This codes for CASSLEGQGLIYGYTF.

The chain joins TRBV28 to TRBJ2-3, with TRBD1 matching 10 bases. The CDR3 runs 16 residues. V was clipped by 6 bases and J by 5 bases; unmatched bases: 11. The germline V gene has CDR1 MDHEN and CDR2 SYDVKM. As DNA, the CDR3 is TGTGCCAGCAGGACGAGCGCGACAGGGGGCAGAGATACGCAGTATTTT. Protein sequence: CASRTSATGGRDTQYF. The full variable domain, in which reference TRBV28 and TRBJ2-3 provide the parts outside the CDR3, is DVKVTQSSRYLVKRTGEKVFLECVQDMDHENMFWYRQDPGLGLRLIYFSYDVKMKEKGDIPEGYSVSREKKERFSLILESASTNQTSMYLCASRTSATGGRDTQYFGPGTRLTVL.

The J gene is TRBJ2-1, the V gene TRBV6-5, with 10 nucleotides matching TRBD2. The V gene end was trimmed by 8 bases and the J gene end by 5 bases; junction bases not matched to a gene: 9. CDR3 size: 15 residues. Germline V lookup: CDR1 MNHEY, CDR2 SVGAGI. The DNA of the CDR3 is TGTGCCAGCTCTACCAGGACTAGCGGAAACAATGAGCAGTTCTTC. This codes for CASSTRTSGNNEQFF.

The J gene is TRBJ2-7, the V gene TRBV27; no firm D call. Germline CDR1 MNHEY, CDR2 SMNVEV (reference sequence). This CDR3 has 14 amino acids. V was trimmed by 2 bases and J by 2 bases, leaving 10 bases between them. The CDR3 loop reads CASSLVGPTYEQYF. The DNA for the CDR3 is TGTGCCAGCAGTTTAGTGGGCCCTACCTACGAGCAGTACTTC.

The V call is TRBV5-1, the J call TRBJ2-3; unclear D gene. This CDR3 is 13 amino acids long. The V and J ends lost 0 bases and 2 bases respectively, with 4 bases between them. Germline CDR1 and CDR2: SGHRS and YFSETQ. The CDR3 protein is CASSLVPTDTQYF. In nucleotides, the CDR3 is TGCGCCAGCAGCTTGGTACCCACAGATACGCAGTATTTT. The variable domain in full, completed from reference TRBV5-1 and TRBJ2-3, reads KAGVTQTPRYLIKTRGQQVTLSCSPISGHRSVSWYQQTPGQGLQFLFEYFSETQRNKGNFPGRFSGRQFSNSRSEMNVSTLELGDSALYLCASSLVPTDTQYFGPGTRLTVL.

The chain employs TRBV27 and TRBJ1-1; no firm D call. Germline CDR1 reads MNHEY; CDR2 reads SMNVEV (reference sequence). The CDR3 covers 14 residues. V was clipped by 4 bases and J by 5 bases, with 14 bases between them. DNA of the CDR3: TGTGCCAGCAGTTGGCTTAACAAGGGTACTGAAGCTTTCTTT. This encodes CASSWLNKGTEAFF.

This chain uses TRBV5-4 with TRBJ2-2; unclear D gene. The V end lost 4 bases, the J end lost 3 bases, and 16 bases lay between the germline ends. The CDR3 consists of 16 residues. The germline V gene has CDR1 SGHNT and CDR2 YYREEE (reference sequence). The CDR3 loop reads CASSGGPGPDTGELFF. In DNA, the CDR3 is TGTGCCAGCAGCGGCGGACCCGGACCGGACACCGGGGAGCTGTTTTTT. Filled out from reference TRBV5-4 and TRBJ2-2, the complete variable domain reads ETGVTQSPTHLIKTRGQQVTLRCSSQSGHNTVSWYQQALGQGPQFIFQYYREEENGRGNFPPRFSGLQFPNYSSELNVNALELDDSALYLCASSGGPGPDTGELFFGEGSRLTVL.

This chain connects TRBV28 to TRBJ2-3, with 8 bases fitting TRBD2. The J segment lost 6 bases and the V segment lost 6 bases, leaving 14 bases of the junction unmatched. The CDR3 is 16 amino acids. Looked up from germline, CDR1 is MDHEN and CDR2 is SYDVKM. CDR3 in DNA: TGTGCCAGCAGGCTTCAGAAGGGACTAGGATCCGATACGCAGTATTTT. Translation gives CASRLQKGLGSDTQYF.